These T cell receptor beta chains were read from a single sample in a study of lymphopenia after photon versus proton radiotherapy. Here immunoSEQ multiplex PCR was the method, and the copy in TCRdb shows in-frame clones only, minus some. This sample yields some 170,000 clones, of which around 85% are seen a single time; about 4.3% belongs to the top ten. Material: peripheral blood, obtained from a patient treated with photon-based radiotherapy. The receptors here all came from a man aged 50-59 years with gastric cancer. The CDR3 runs from the conserved cysteine through the conserved F or W. Each record gives: D gene, clone size, V gene, J gene, CDR3 DNA, CDR3 protein. The D gene is left open where the match is weak. Clone size is shown for a subset of rows, as once, few, many or a class of expanded clone.

TRBD1,NA,TRBV19,TRBJ2-7,TGTGCCAGTAGTACCCCGGGACAGATAGTTGAGCAGTACTTC,CASSTPGQIVEQYF
NA,NA,TRBV5-4,TRBJ2-7,TGTGCCAGCAGCTTGACCTCCCAGGACGAGCAGTACTTC,CASSLTSQDEQYF
NA,once,TRBV18,TRBJ1-5,TGTGCCAGCTCACCCCTGAGGTTGGGAGGGGAACTCAATCAGCCCCAGCATTTT,CASSPLRLGGELNQPQHF
NA,NA,TRBV18,TRBJ2-1,TGTGCCAGCTCACCACCGATGGGAGATGAGCAGTTCTTC,CASSPPMGDEQFF
NA,once,TRBV7-8,TRBJ2-1,TGTGCCAGCAGCTTTAGGGGAAGCTCCTACAATGAGCAGTTCTTC,CASSFRGSSYNEQFF
NA,once,TRBV13,TRBJ2-3,TGTGCCAGCAGCTTAGAACAGGGACCAGATACGCAGTATTTT,CASSLEQGPDTQYF
NA,NA,TRBV21-1,TRBJ2-7,TGTGCCAGCAGCGTCCACAGGGCCTATGCCTACGAGCAGTACTTC,CASSVHRAYAYEQYF
TRBD2,NA,TRBV5-1,TRBJ2-3,TGCGCCAGCAGCTTTAGCGGGAGCTTGGCAGATACGCAGTATTTT,CASSFSGSLADTQYF
TRBD2,NA,TRBV9,TRBJ2-1,TGTGCCAGCAGCGTTACCGGGACTAGCACGATAGGTGAGCAGTTCTTC,CASSVTGTSTIGEQFF
NA,few,TRBV9,TRBJ1-2,TGTGCCAGCAGCGTCGAGGGAACTGGCTACACCTTC,CASSVEGTGYTF
TRBD2,NA,TRBV7-2,TRBJ2-2,TGTGCCAGCAGCTCTGGGACTAGCGGAATATTGAACACCGGGGAGCTGTTTTTT,CASSSGTSGILNTGELFF
TRBD2,NA,TRBV27,TRBJ2-7,TGTGCCAGCAGTTCGACTAGCGGGCGCTCCTACGAGCAGTACTTC,CASSSTSGRSYEQYF
NA,NA,TRBV4-3,TRBJ2-3,TGCGCCAGCAGCCCGGGACTGCCGCCGGATACGCAGTATTTT,CASSPGLPPDTQYF
NA,NA,TRBV29-1,TRBJ2-1,TGCAGCGTTGAAGACGTCGAGAGAGGTGGCGGTGAGCAGTTCTTC,CSVEDVERGGGEQFF
NA,NA,TRBV18,TRBJ2-5,TGTGCCAGCTCGGTGGCAGCGGGTTCGGGGGAGACCCAGTACTTC,CASSVAAGSGETQYF
NA,NA,TRBV7-3,TRBJ1-1,TGTGCCAGCAGCTGGCAAGGGAACACTGAAGCTTTCTTT,CASSWQGNTEAFF
TRBD2,NA,TRBV18,TRBJ2-7,TGTGCCAGCTCTCCCACGGGACTAGCGGATCCAGGCGAGCAGTACTTC,CASSPTGLADPGEQYF
NA,NA,TRBV5-4,TRBJ2-7,TGTGCCAGCAGCTCGGCTAGCAGTAGCTCCTACGAGCAGTACTTC,CASSSASSSSYEQYF
NA,NA,TRBV18,TRBJ1-4,TGTGCCAGCTCACCCTCAAACATAGCAACTAATGAAAAACTGTTTTTT,CASSPSNIATNEKLFF
NA,NA,TRBV6-5,TRBJ2-5,TGTGCCAGCAGTTACCCTGGGGGCGGAGAGACCCAGTACTTC,CASSYPGGGETQYF
TRBD2,once,TRBV5-1,TRBJ2-1,TGCGCCAGCAGCTTGGTGGTGGGAGGGCAAAACAATGAGCAGTTCTTC,CASSLVVGGQNNEQFF
TRBD1,NA,TRBV6-6,TRBJ1-5,TGTGCCAGCAGTCCCAGGGGGCCGAATCAGCCCCAGCATTTT,CASSPRGPNQPQHF
NA,NA,TRBV28,TRBJ2-7,TGTGCCAGCAGTTCGTCGGGACTGGGGAGCTCCTACGAGCAGTACTTC,CASSSSGLGSSYEQYF
NA,NA,TRBV4-3,TRBJ1-1,TGCGCCAGCAGCAAGGAGGTGGCTCGTGAAGCTTTCTTT,CASSKEVAREAFF
NA,NA,TRBV4-3,TRBJ2-5,TGCGCCAGCAGCCTAGGACTGTTAGGAGAGACCCAGTACTTC,CASSLGLLGETQYF
NA,NA,TRBV30,TRBJ2-1,TGTGCCTGGAGTCGGGACTCCTTAGGTGAGCAGTTCTTC,CAWSRDSLGEQFF
TRBD2,NA,TRBV5-4,TRBJ2-1,TGTGCCAGCGGCAGCGGGAGGGACGCCTACAATGAGCAGTTCTTC,CASGSGRDAYNEQFF
TRBD1,NA,TRBV18,TRBJ2-3,TGTGCCAGCTCACCCCCGGGACAGCCCGCAGATACGCAGTATTTT,CASSPPGQPADTQYF
NA,once,TRBV5-1,TRBJ2-7,TGCGCCAGCAGGGAACAGATATCCTACGAGCAGTACTTC,CASREQISYEQYF
TRBD1,NA,TRBV6-6,TRBJ1-2,TGTGCCAGCAATGGGGACAGGGATGGCTACACCTTC,CASNGDRDGYTF
TRBD1,NA,TRBV7-3,TRBJ1-1,TGTGCCAGCAGCCCACAGGGGAGCACTGAAGCTTTCTTT,CASSPQGSTEAFF
NA,NA,TRBV5-1,TRBJ1-1,TGCGCCAGCAGCTCCCAAGGACACAACACTGAAGCTTTCTTT,CASSSQGHNTEAFF
TRBD1,NA,TRBV4-1,TRBJ2-5,TGCGCCAGCAGCGCCCAACCGGGACAGGGAAGGGAGACCCAGTACTTC,CASSAQPGQGRETQYF
TRBD2,NA,TRBV29-1,TRBJ2-1,TGCAGCGTTGCTCCATTTACTAGCGGGGCCTACAATGAGCAGTTCTTC,CSVAPFTSGAYNEQFF
NA,once,TRBV29-1,TRBJ1-1,TGCAGCGTTGAAGGGTATACAGGCCCCCAAGGGGCTTTCTTT,CSVEGYTGPQGAFF
TRBD1,few,TRBV15,TRBJ1-2,TGTGCCACCAGCAGCCCCCTTGGGACAGGGACCTATGGCTACACCTTC,CATSSPLGTGTYGYTF
TRBD2,NA,TRBV7-9,TRBJ2-7,TGTGCCAGCAGCTCCCGATGGAGGCGGGAGGGCTCCTACGAGCAGTACTTC,CASSSRWRREGSYEQYF
NA,NA,TRBV11-1,TRBJ1-1,TGTGCCAGCACCCCGGGGGGAGCAGGGGTTACTGAAGCTTTCTTT,CASTPGGAGVTEAFF
TRBD2,NA,TRBV6-5,TRBJ2-7,TGTGCCAGCAGTCGGGGACTAGCGCACTCCTACGAGCAGTACTTC,CASSRGLAHSYEQYF
TRBD1,NA,TRBV18,TRBJ1-5,TGTGCCAGCTCACCTCTCGGCACAGGGGGCAATCAGCCCCAGCATTTT,CASSPLGTGGNQPQHF
NA,NA,TRBV4-1,TRBJ2-7,TGCGCCAGCAGCCAAACAGGGAAGGCCTACGAGCAGTACTTC,CASSQTGKAYEQYF
TRBD1,once,TRBV19,TRBJ1-5,TGTGCCAGTAGTATAGAGGGGACAGGGGATACTCCCCAGCATTTT,CASSIEGTGDTPQHF
NA,once,TRBV11-2,TRBJ2-5,TGTGCCAGCAGCAGGACGGATCAAGAGACCCAGTACTTC,CASSRTDQETQYF
TRBD2,NA,TRBV18,TRBJ2-1,TGTGCCAGCTCACCACCTGGACTAGCCAATGAGCAGTTCTTC,CASSPPGLANEQFF
NA,NA,TRBV9,TRBJ1-2,TGTGCCAGCAGCGTATGGCCCACGGGTGGCTACACCTTC,CASSVWPTGGYTF
NA,NA,TRBV2,TRBJ2-2,TGTGCCAGCAAAGAGGATTTAGACACCGGGGAGCTGTTTTTT,CASKEDLDTGELFF